This T cell receptor beta chain appears in the sequencing data of a study of blood T cell repertoires in COVID-19. Looking at the study overall: The United States, Italy and Spain provided the acute and convalescent COVID-19 samples.

Clones were read by immunoSEQ multiplex PCR, and TCRdb kept only the in-frame ones, dropping some. The sample lists some 120,000 clones, approximately 90% occurring once. The V end lost 1 base, the J end lost 6 bases, and 16 bases lay between the germline ends. CDR1 and CDR2 from the germline V gene are SGHKS and YYEKEE (reference sequence). The CDR3 runs 15 residues. The sequence was obtained from a human donor with acute or convalescent COVID-19. The donor label of this sample is uncertain. The gene calls are TRBV5-5 and TRBJ1-1; no clear D gene. Material for sequencing was peripheral blood. CDR3 DNA: TGTGCCAGCAGCTTGAGTTGGCAGGAGGTCCCTGAAGCTTTCTTT. Translating gives CASSLSWQEVPEAFF.